The 2 T cell receptor beta chains reported below all come from one sample, sequenced in a study of blood T cell repertoires in COVID-19 (dated by TCRdb to 2018 to 2020). Library preparation used the immunoSEQ multiplex PCR assay. TCRdb carries this immuneACCESS record with in-frame sequences only. Its versions omit some clonotypes, under half of them owing to an unresolved V gene in the studies checked, with the rest unexplained. Across this sample there are some 220,000 clones, with around four fifths seen only once. More than 4% of the sample rests with the top ten. Sequences were obtained from peripheral blood. The receptors shown here come from a man aged 50 to 59 with acute or convalescent COVID-19.

The rearrangement links TRBV5-1 to TRBJ2-3; 10 nucleotides match TRBD2. CDR1 is SGHRS, CDR2 YFSETQ, per germline. The CDR3 is made up of 17 amino acids. Trimming cost V 7 bases and J 0 bases; bases outside gene matches: 11. In DNA form, the CDR3 reads TGCGCCAGCCGCGACAGCGAGCGGGGGGGGAGCACAGATACGCAGTATTTT. Translation gives CASRDSERGGSTDTQYF.

This clone has a handful of counts. V is TRBV19 and J is TRBJ1-5; D possibly corresponds to TRBD1 (6 bases). The CDR3 loop spans 16 amino acids. Germline V gene data show CDR1 as LNHDA and CDR2 as SQIVND (reference sequence). Trimming shortened V by 1 base and J by 7 bases, and 17 bases separated the two germline ends. This CDR3 reads CASSIARSTGIQPQHF. The CDR3 DNA sequence: TGTGCCAGTAGTATAGCGCGGTCGACAGGTATCCAGCCCCAGCATTTT. The full variable domain, in which reference TRBV19 and TRBJ1-5 provide the parts outside the CDR3, is DGGITQSPKYLFRKEGQNVTLSCEQNLNHDAMYWYRQDPGQGLRLIYYSQIVNDFQKGDIAEGYSVSREKKESFPLTVTSAQKNPTAFYLCASSIARSTGIQPQHFGDGTRLSIL.